This T cell receptor (beta chain) is drawn from a study of T cell responses to AZD1222 COVID-19 vaccine. Germline V gene sequence: CDR1 SQVTM, CDR2 ANQGSEA. V trimming: 7 bases; J trimming: 4 bases; junction bases outside the gene matches: 6. This CDR3 is built from 13 residues. Using immunoSEQ multiplex PCR, the repertoire was profiled, and TCRdb retains in-frame clones only, with some absent. The table has tens of thousands of clones, 70% to 90% seen once; the top ten hold about 12%. This sequence was found in an adult who received the AZD1222 COVID-19 vaccine. The gene calls are TRBV29-1 and TRBJ1-1, with TRBD1 matching over 10 bases. The specimen comprised peripheral blood, sampled 28 days after the second AZD1222 dose. The CDR3 here is CSAQTGGTTEAFF. The CDR3 DNA reads TGCAGCGCTCAGACAGGGGGCACCACTGAAGCTTTCTTT.